The clone carrying this T cell receptor beta chain was found once. The antigen remains unidentified. TCRdb fed the RT-PCR reads into MiXCR, producing one record per CDR3 protein. This sample has thousands of distinct CDR3 sequences, with more than 70% found just once. These data originate in a study of yellow fever vaccine responses in identical twins. Study outcomes and limitations: Vaccine T cell responses of twins reportedly seemed partly convergent and partly personalized.

The CDR3 has 13 amino acids. Germline CDR1 and CDR2: SGHNT and YENEEA. V lost 2 bases and J lost 8, with 10 bases in between. The sequence was obtained from a woman in her late teens or twenties who received the yellow fever vaccine. Sequencing used T cells from blood (PBMCs), unsorted or a sorted subset (not recorded which), obtained before or after yellow fever vaccination (not recorded which). This chain links TRBV11-3 with TRBJ2-1; D remains unclear. CDR3 sequence (DNA): TGTGCCAGCAGCTTACTGTCTCGGCATGAGCAGTTCTTC. This translates into CASSLLSRHEQFF.